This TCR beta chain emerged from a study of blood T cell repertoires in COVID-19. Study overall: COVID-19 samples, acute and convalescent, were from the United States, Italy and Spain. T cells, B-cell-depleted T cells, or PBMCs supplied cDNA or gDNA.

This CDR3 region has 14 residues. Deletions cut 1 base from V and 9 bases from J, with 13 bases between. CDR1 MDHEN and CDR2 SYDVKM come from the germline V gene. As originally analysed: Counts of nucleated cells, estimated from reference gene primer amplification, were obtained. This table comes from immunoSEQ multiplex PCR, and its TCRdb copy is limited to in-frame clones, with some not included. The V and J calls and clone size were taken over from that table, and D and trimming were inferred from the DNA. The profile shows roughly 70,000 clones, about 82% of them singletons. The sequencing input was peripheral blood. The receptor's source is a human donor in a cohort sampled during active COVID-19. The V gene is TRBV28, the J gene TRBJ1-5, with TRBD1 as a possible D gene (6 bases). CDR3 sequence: CASSLLGQSGPQHF. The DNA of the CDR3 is TGTGCCAGCAGTTTATTGGGACAATCGGGGCCCCAGCATTTT.